This TCR beta chain comes out of a study of cytomegalovirus exposure and HLA in healthy donors. The germline V gene has CDR1 LNHDA and CDR2 SQIVND (reference sequence). The germline V and J ends were trimmed by 3 bases and 4 bases, with 19 bases remaining between them. This CDR3 has 17 residues. This clone is a singleton in its sample. Its antigen remains unidentified. Study-level results: Follow-up analysis later connected one missense variant in DCLRE1C with trimming of TCR beta V- and J-genes. The presence/absence work took it that sequencing depth was about the same across donors.

The PCR contained 60 Vbeta and 13 Jbeta primers. Profiled with immunoSEQ multiplex PCR; TCRdb holds only in-frame clones, not every one. The table has some 110,000 clones, 78% seen once. The receptor was derived from a woman aged 40 to 50 in good health and CMV-seronegative. This chain connects TRBV19 to TRBJ1-5; a possible D gene is TRBD1 (5 bases). Material: PBMCs. The CDR3 is CASSIETVGISNQPQHF. The DNA for the CDR3 is TGTGCCAGTAGTATTGAGACAGTCGGAATCTCAAATCAGCCCCAGCATTTT.